The 23 T cell receptor beta chains below all came from one sample that was sequenced in a study of cytomegalovirus exposure and HLA in healthy donors. It was with 60 Vbeta and 13 Jbeta primers that the PCR ran. Data came from immunoSEQ multiplex PCR; TCRdb stores just in-frame clones and leaves some out. This table has more than 150,000 clones, approximately 82% appearing once. The sample taken for sequencing was PBMCs. The receptors originated from a girl under 10 years old in good health and CMV-seropositive.

The chain carries TRBV5-4 and TRBJ1-4, with a tentative D call TRBD1 (5 bases). Looked up from germline, CDR1 is SGHNT and CDR2 is YYREEE (reference sequence). V shed 0 bases and J shed 11 bases, with 14 bases lying between them. The CDR3 is 14 amino acids. The CDR3 DNA sequence: TGTGCCAGCAGCTTGGAGGGGCCCCCAGGGAAACTGTTTTTT. It yields the protein CASSLEGPPGKLFF.

CDR3 coding DNA: TGTGCCTGGTCCAGGGGGAGCGCTGAAGCTTTCTTT. Translation: CAWSRGSAEAFF. V usage is TRBV30 and J usage is TRBJ1-1; 7 positions agree with TRBD1. In germline, CDR1 is GTSNPN, CDR2 SVGIG (reference sequence). The length of the CDR3 is 12 residues. J was trimmed by 6 bases and V by 5 bases; bases with no gene match: 6.

V usage is TRBV11-2 and J usage is TRBJ1-2; D may be TRBD1 (5 bases). Per the germline V gene, CDR1 is SGHAT and CDR2 is FQNNGV. With 1 base removed from V and 6 bases from J, the gap between germline ends came to 18 bases. This CDR3 comprises 16 residues. The CDR3 DNA follows: TGTGCCAGCAGCTTAGTTACCGGGGGGGATTGGGATGGCTACACCTTC. Translating gives CASSLVTGGDWDGYTF.

This clone has more than one count but fewer than ten. The V call is TRBV6-1, the J call TRBJ2-6; no clear D gene. Between the trimmed V and J ends, which lost 3 bases and 0 bases, there was a span of 9 bases. Germline V gives CDR1 MNHNS, CDR2 SASEGT. The CDR3 contains 16 residues. This CDR3 reads CASSDGSGSGANVLTF. Written as DNA, the CDR3 is TGTGCCAGCAGTGATGGGTCAGGCTCTGGGGCCAACGTCCTGACTTTC.

The V and J genes are TRBV18 and TRBJ1-2; TRBD1 aligns across 9 bases. The CDR3 length is 14 residues. V dropped 3 bases and J dropped 4; count of bases not matched to a gene: 3. CDR1 is KGHSH and CDR2 is LQKENI in the germline V gene. The CDR3 DNA sequence: TGTGCCAGCTCACCGGGGACAGGGATCTATGGCTACACCTTC. Amino acids: CASSPGTGIYGYTF.

This clone has only a few counts. The V gene is TRBV6-6, the J gene TRBJ1-3; a weak D match, TRBD1 (6 bases). Germline V gene lookup returns CDR1 MNHNY and CDR2 SVGAGI (reference sequence). The CDR3 loop spans 16 amino acids. Trimming removed 0 bases from V and 7 bases from J, with 16 bases in between. For the CDR3, the DNA is TGTGCCAGCAGTTACTCAGCGGGGGCCAATGGGAACACCATATATTTT. Translated, it gives CASSYSAGANGNTIYF.

This clone was counted between two and nine times. This sequence joins TRBV5-1 and TRBJ2-3, with 7 bases matching TRBD2. In germline, CDR1 is SGHRS, CDR2 YFSETQ. The CDR3 has 14 residues. V shed 2 bases and J 2 bases; nucleotides not matched to a gene: 2. The CDR3 region is CASSLAGSTDTQYF. CDR3 sequence (DNA): TGCGCCAGCAGCTTAGCGGGATCCACAGATACGCAGTATTTT.

The table lists this clone with a few counts. The chain is built from TRBV6-6 and TRBJ1-1; maybe TRBD1 (5 bases). Trimming removed 10 bases at V and 4 bases at J, with 19 bases between. The CDR3 sequence is 14 residues long. Per germline, CDR1 MNHNY and CDR2 SVGAGI (reference sequence). CDR3 sequence: CATRDRGGVTEAFF. The CDR3 DNA reads TGTGCCACTCGAGATAGGGGAGGGGTCACTGAAGCTTTCTTT.

The rearrangement links TRBV25-1 to TRBJ1-4; D uncertain. The CDR3 runs 16 residues. V lost 2 bases, J lost 0 bases, and 10 bases lay in between. Germline V CDR1 and CDR2: MGHDK, SYGVNS. As DNA, the CDR3 is TGTGCCAGCAGTGAACCCTCCTTTGCAACTAATGAAAAACTGTTTTTT. Its translation is CASSEPSFATNEKLFF.

This clone appeared a single time. The V and J genes are TRBV5-1 and TRBJ1-6; D is ambiguous. CDR3 length: 12 amino acids. Between the trimmed V and J ends, which lost 4 bases and 8 bases, there was a span of 7 bases. Germline V CDR1 and CDR2: SGHRS, YFSETQ. CDR3 protein: CASSNPDSPLHF. The CDR3 DNA sequence: TGCGCCAGCAGCAACCCGGATTCACCCCTCCACTTT.

The chain's CDR3 is CASSTVWYSAGTPLHF. CDR3 bases: TGTGCCAGTAGTACGGTCTGGTACTCCGCGGGGACACCCCTCCACTTT. V and J are TRBV19 and TRBJ1-6; D call uncertain. CDR1 and CDR2 from the germline V gene are LNHDA and SQIVND (reference sequence). V was trimmed by 4 bases and J by 11 bases, leaving 21 bases between them. This CDR3 is 16 amino acids long.

The chain employs TRBV9 and TRBJ1-2; 8 bases map to TRBD1. Germline V gene data show CDR1 as SGDLS and CDR2 as YYNGEE. Losses at the gene ends were 4 bases for V and 6 bases for J; bases not matched to a gene: 8. This CDR3 has 14 amino acids. The CDR3 loop is CASSLPGGADGYTF. DNA of the CDR3: TGTGCCAGCAGCTTACCAGGGGGCGCGGATGGCTACACCTTC.

The rearrangement joins TRBV14 to TRBJ2-3, with 10 bases aligning to TRBD2. V was clipped by 5 bases and J by 4 bases; unmatched bases: 9. The CDR3 contains 16 residues. From germline, CDR1 is SGHDN and CDR2 FVKESK. Here the CDR3 reads CASSYGLAVGPDTQYF. CDR3 in DNA: TGTGCCAGCAGCTACGGACTAGCGGTCGGACCAGATACGCAGTATTTT.

This chain uses TRBV5-1 with TRBJ2-7; 9 nucleotides line up with TRBD2. The CDR3 length is 15 residues. Germline CDR1 reads SGHRS; CDR2 reads YFSETQ. The V and J ends lost 0 bases and 4 bases, in that order; junction bases with no gene match: 5. The CDR3 nucleotides are TGCGCCAGCAGCTTGGTTGTAGCGGGAGCATACGAGCAGTACTTC. Protein product: CASSLVVAGAYEQYF.

The chain joins TRBV27 to TRBJ2-7, with 9 bases fitting TRBD1. The germline CDR1 and CDR2 sequences are MNHEY and SMNVEV (reference sequence). This CDR3 is 21 amino acids long. J was trimmed by 4 bases and V by 2 bases; bases with no gene match: 24. CDR3: CASSLGDPGQGSMRNSYEQYF. The CDR3 DNA reads as TGTGCCAGCAGTTTAGGAGATCCGGGACAGGGAAGTATGCGCAACAGTTACGAGCAGTACTTC.

There are a few counts of this clone. This rearrangement joins TRBV4-2 to TRBJ2-1; TRBD1 is a possible D gene (6 bases). The CDR3 is 15 residues long. V was trimmed by 0 bases and J by 8 bases, leaving 14 bases between them. The germline V gene has CDR1 LGHNA and CDR2 YNFKEQ. The CDR3 spells CASSQERQGWDEQFF. CDR3 nucleotides: TGTGCCAGCAGCCAAGAGAGGCAGGGGTGGGATGAGCAGTTCTTC.

This clone occurred a few times. This chain connects TRBV6-1 to TRBJ2-7; maybe TRBD2 (5 bases). V lost 7 bases and J lost 2, with 18 bases in between. The CDR3 spans 15 residues. Germline CDR1 reads MNHNS; CDR2 reads SASEGT. DNA for the CDR3: TGTGCCAGCACCTTTGGACGGGGAGCTCCCTACGAGCAGTACTTC. This encodes CASTFGRGAPYEQYF.

The V call is TRBV9, the J call TRBJ1-3; D is perhaps TRBD1 (5 bases). The CDR3 length is 14 residues. Germline loops: CDR1 SGDLS, CDR2 YYNGEE. Trimming cost V 3 bases and J 4 bases, with 11 bases left between them. CDR3: CASSGQFAGNTIYF. CDR3 sequence (DNA): TGTGCCAGCAGCGGACAGTTTGCCGGAAACACCATATATTTT.

This rearrangement joins TRBV6-6 to TRBJ2-7; possibly TRBD1 for D (6 bases). Germline V gene data show CDR1 as MNHNY and CDR2 as SVGAGI (reference sequence). Trimming left V 8 bases short and J 4 bases short, with 15 bases between. This CDR3 is 13 amino acids long. The CDR3 spells CASQTSDSYEQYF. As DNA, the CDR3 is TGTGCCAGCCAGACCTCGGACAGTTACGAGCAGTACTTC.

The rearrangement joins TRBV5-1 to TRBJ1-1; 10 nucleotides align to TRBD1. V lost 4 bases, J lost 2 bases, and 8 bases stayed unmatched. CDR3 length: 16 residues. CDR1 and CDR2 from the germline V gene are SGHRS and YFSETQ. CDR3: CASSQRQGASNTEAFF. DNA of the CDR3: TGCGCCAGCAGCCAGAGACAGGGGGCGTCTAACACTGAAGCTTTCTTT.

The chain combines TRBV18 with TRBJ1-5; D is ambiguous. The germline gives CDR1 KGHSH, CDR2 LQKENI. This CDR3 region has 13 residues. The V end lost 3 bases, the J end lost 5 bases, and 8 bases lay between the germline ends. The CDR3 region is CASSPTSYQPQHF. CDR3 DNA: TGTGCCAGCTCACCTACGAGCTATCAGCCCCAGCATTTT.

This clone has only one observation. The chain couples TRBV5-1 to TRBJ1-3; 9 positions agree with TRBD1. V was clipped by 4 bases and J by 4 bases; unmatched bases: 9. The CDR3 totals 16 residues. The germline V gene encodes CDR1 SGHRS and CDR2 YFSETQ. The CDR3 region has the DNA TGCGCCAGCAGCGCCATACAGGGGGCGCAGGGAAACACCATATATTTT. As protein: CASSAIQGAQGNTIYF.

This clone has only a few counts. The rearrangement links TRBV30 to TRBJ1-1; D is possibly TRBD1 (5 bases). The CDR3 spans 15 residues. CDR1 is GTSNPN and CDR2 is SVGIG in the germline V gene (reference sequence). Trimming stripped 3 bases from V and 4 bases from J, with 18 bases between. The CDR3 DNA reads TGTGCCTGGAGCACCCCGAGAGGAGGGGTCACTGAAGCTTTCTTT. This encodes CAWSTPRGGVTEAFF.